This T cell receptor (beta chain) was documented in a study of blood T cell repertoires in COVID-19. The CDR3 runs to 13 residues. Germline values: CDR1 MNHEY, CDR2 SVGAGI. Trimming left V 4 bases short and J 7 bases short, with 13 bases between. TCRdb keeps only in-frame clones here, not all; method: immunoSEQ multiplex PCR. Among 95,000 to 150,000 clones listed, approximately 85% were seen once. The origin of this receptor is a human donor in a cohort sampled during active COVID-19. The V and J genes are TRBV6-5 and TRBJ1-2; D uncertain. The specimen was peripheral blood. The CDR3 loop reads CASSSFGYPGYTF. CDR3 DNA sequence: TGTGCCAGCAGTTCTTTCGGGTACCCTGGCTACACCTTC.